These 32 T cell receptor beta chains were all obtained from the same sample, sequenced in a study of cytomegalovirus exposure and HLA in healthy donors. 60 Vbeta and 13 Jbeta primers were used in PCR. Method: immunoSEQ multiplex PCR; TCRdb's copy keeps in-frame clones and lacks some. This sample yields roughly 230,000 clones, of which 70% to 90% are seen a single time; 0.2% to 0.25% belongs to the top ten. The material sequenced was PBMCs. These TCRs come from a girl aged 2 to 9 in good health and CMV-seronegative.

V is TRBV6-1 and J is TRBJ1-2; 9 bases align to TRBD1. The CDR3 has 15 residues. The V gene's germline CDR1 is MNHNS and CDR2 SASEGT. Trimming cost V 4 bases and J 14 bases; bases outside gene matches: 17. The CDR3 protein is CASSVGILGQGLPTF. The CDR3 DNA reads TGTGCCAGCAGTGTTGGAATTCTGGGACAGGGCCTCCCTACCTTC.

This clone occurred a few times. The rearrangement joins TRBV4-1 to TRBJ2-7; tentative D call: TRBD1 (6 bases). CDR3 length: 15 residues. Germline lookup yields CDR1 MGHRA and CDR2 YSYEKL. V gave up 1 base and J gave up 4 bases, with 14 bases separating them. This CDR3 is CASSQGTGNGYEQYF. CDR3 sequence (DNA): TGCGCCAGCAGCCAAGGAACAGGGAACGGGTACGAGCAGTACTTC.

Concerning this clone itself: Additional DNA sequences in this sample encode the identical CDR3. This chain uses TRBV9 with TRBJ2-1, with TRBD2 identical over 8 bases. With V trimmed by 0 bases and J by 1 base, 0 bases remained unmatched. Germline CDR1 and CDR2: SGDLS and YYNGEE. The CDR3 has 15 residues. The CDR3 DNA is TGTGCCAGCAGCGTAGCGGGGGGGTCCTACAATGAGCAGTTCTTC. It is translated as CASSVAGGSYNEQFF.

This chain uses TRBV29-1 with TRBJ1-2; 7 bases are shared with TRBD1. J lost 3 bases, V lost 5 bases, and 3 bases had no gene match. Germline-derived CDR1 and CDR2 are SQVTM and ANQGSEA. The CDR3 is 12 residues long. The CDR3 nucleotides read TGCAGCGTTAGGACAGGAGACTATGGCTACACCTTC. This encodes CSVRTGDYGYTF.

The rearrangement links TRBV19 to TRBJ2-1, with 9 bases that match TRBD2. The CDR3 is made up of 16 amino acids. V lost 5 bases, J lost 7 bases, and 12 bases stayed unmatched. Per germline, CDR1 LNHDA and CDR2 SQIVND (reference sequence). The CDR3, as DNA: TGTGCCAGTAGTCACCCTGGGCTAGCGGGGAATAATGAGCAGTTCTTC. Protein: CASSHPGLAGNNEQFF.

This clone was seen more than once but under ten times. The V gene is TRBV6-1, the J gene TRBJ2-1; TRBD2 matches at 7 bases. Germline trimming cut 4 bases from V and 4 bases from J; bases unmatched to any gene: 4. Germline V gene sequence: CDR1 MNHNS, CDR2 SASEGT. The CDR3 has 14 amino acids. As DNA, the CDR3 is TGTGCCAGCAGTGTGCAGCGGGGTTACAATGAGCAGTTCTTC. Residues: CASSVQRGYNEQFF.

The chain joins TRBV14 to TRBJ1-1, with TRBD1 as a possible D gene (5 bases). Germline loops: CDR1 SGHDN, CDR2 FVKESK. This CDR3 region has 19 residues. V lost 3 bases, J lost 0 bases, and 23 bases lay in between. This CDR3 is CASSQLGRQMNYMNTEAFF. CDR3 coding DNA: TGTGCCAGCAGCCAGCTGGGCCGACAGATGAATTACATGAACACTGAAGCTTTCTTT.

The gene calls are TRBV19 and TRBJ1-3; tentatively, D is TRBD1 (5 bases). Germline V gives CDR1 LNHDA, CDR2 SQIVND (reference sequence). V was cut by 5 bases and J by 0 bases, with 17 bases left in between. This CDR3 is 17 amino acids long. This chain's CDR3 is CASSAGRRLYSGNTIYF. The CDR3 bases are TGTGCCAGTAGTGCGGGACGCCGACTGTACTCTGGAAACACCATATATTTT.

The genes are TRBV15 and TRBJ1-5, with 10 bases aligning to TRBD1. This CDR3 is 16 amino acids long. The germline gives CDR1 LNHNV, CDR2 YYDKDF (reference sequence). The trim removed 1 base at V and 2 bases at J, leaving 2 bases unmatched. CDR3 sequence: CATSRAGTGGNQPQHF. CDR3 bases: TGTGCCACCAGCAGAGCTGGGACAGGGGGCAATCAGCCCCAGCATTTT.

The chain couples TRBV6-5 to TRBJ2-2, with D possibly matching TRBD2 (7 bases). Germline V gene data show CDR1 as MNHEY and CDR2 as SVGAGI. The CDR3 consists of 16 residues. V shed 4 bases and J shed 5 bases, with 17 bases lying between them. CDR3 protein: CASSFPAGALTGELFF. CDR3 nucleotide sequence: TGTGCCAGCAGTTTTCCGGCGGGGGCCTTAACCGGGGAGCTGTTTTTT.

V gene TRBV30 combines with J gene TRBJ1-1; D gene ambiguous. Germline V gene sequence: CDR1 GTSNPN, CDR2 SVGIG (reference sequence). This CDR3 has 12 amino acids. The V and J ends lost 1 base and 1 base respectively, with 4 bases between them. The CDR3 loop reads CAWSGGNTEAFF. The CDR3 coding sequence is TGTGCCTGGAGTGGAGGGAACACTGAAGCTTTCTTT.

The gene calls are TRBV4-2 and TRBJ2-3; the D is unclear. There are 14 residues in the CDR3. V gave up 6 bases and J gave up 0 bases, with 10 bases separating them. Per germline, CDR1 LGHNA and CDR2 YNFKEQ. CDR3 nucleotide sequence: TGTGCCAGCAGGGCACAGCCTAGCACAGATACGCAGTATTTT. As protein: CASRAQPSTDTQYF.

The chain joins TRBV23-1 to TRBJ2-3, with a tentative D call TRBD1 (6 bases). TRBV23-1 is an ORF; its function is uncertain. The CDR3 is made up of 16 amino acids. V lost 3 bases to trimming and J lost 4 bases, with 17 bases between them. CDR3 nucleotide sequence: TGCGCCAGCAGTCAGGCGGACAGATTAGGACCAGATACGCAGTATTTT. Protein product: CASSQADRLGPDTQYF.

The chain links TRBV7-6 to TRBJ2-2; D is perhaps TRBD1 (5 bases). V was cut by 3 bases and J by 1 base, with 12 bases left in between. Germline V CDR1 and CDR2: SGHVS, FNYEAQ. This CDR3 has 16 amino acids. The CDR3 spells CASSFTGALNTGELFF. In nucleotides, the CDR3 is TGTGCCAGCAGCTTCACAGGTGCCTTGAACACCGGGGAGCTGTTTTTT.

The rearrangement joins TRBV4-2 to TRBJ1-2, with 10 bases lining up with TRBD1. Germline lookup yields CDR1 LGHNA and CDR2 YNFKEQ. This CDR3 spans 15 amino acids. V lost 0 bases and J lost 8; bases outside the gene matches: 6. The CDR3 nucleotides read TGTGCCAGCAGCCAAGAAGACAGGGGGCGAGGAGGCTACACCTTC. Its translation: CASSQEDRGRGGYTF.

The rearrangement links TRBV10-1 to TRBJ2-7; tentative D call: TRBD2 (5 bases). Trimming took 1 base from V and 6 from J, leaving 10 bases between them. CDR3 size: 13 residues. Germline V gene data show CDR1 as WNHNN and CDR2 as SYGVQD (reference sequence). The CDR3 protein is CASSELRTGEQYF. As DNA, the CDR3 is TGCGCCAGCAGTGAGTTAAGGACTGGCGAGCAGTACTTC.

The CDR3 bases are TGTGCCAGCAGCTCCTACTACGAGCAGTACTTC. Its protein product is CASSSYYEQYF. V gene TRBV7-2 combines with J gene TRBJ2-7; D not certain. Trimming left V 4 bases short and J 3 bases short, with 4 bases between. Germline assignment: CDR1 SGHTA and CDR2 FQGNSA. This CDR3 contains 11 residues.

The chain couples TRBV5-8 to TRBJ1-3, with a tentative D call TRBD1 (5 bases). The CDR3 totals 14 residues. The V and J ends lost 2 bases and 4 bases respectively, with 10 bases between them. Germline V gene lookup returns CDR1 SGHTS and CDR2 YDEGEE. In nucleotides, the CDR3 is TGTGCCAGCAGCTTTGGGACTAGCGGAAACACCATATATTTT. This translates into CASSFGTSGNTIYF. The variable domain in full, with the rest retrieved from reference TRBV5-8 and TRBJ1-3, is EAGVTQSPTHLIKTRGQQATLRCSPISGHTSVYWYQQALGLGLQFLLWYDEGEERNRGNFPPRFSGRQFPNYSSELNVNALELEDSALYLCASSFGTSGNTIYFGEGSWLTVV.

The chain uses TRBV6-5 and TRBJ2-1; D remains ambiguous. Germline-derived CDR1 and CDR2 are MNHEY and SVGAGI. With 6 bases removed from V and 4 bases from J, the gap between germline ends came to 4 bases. The CDR3 extends over 11 amino acids. This CDR3 is CASSQYNEQFF. The CDR3 DNA is TGTGCCAGCAGCCAGTACAATGAGCAGTTCTTC.

This clone was seen a few times. This sequence joins TRBV5-6 and TRBJ1-3, with a possible D match to TRBD1 (6 bases). Trimming cost V 4 bases and J 2 bases, with 16 bases left between them. Germline CDR1 is SGHDT and CDR2 is YYEEEE. The CDR3 consists of 16 residues. The CDR3 protein is CASSRQDREAGNTIYF. In DNA form, the CDR3 reads TGTGCCAGCAGCCGACAGGACAGAGAAGCTGGAAACACCATATATTTT.

This chain connects TRBV6-5 to TRBJ2-3; a weak D match, TRBD2 (5 bases). V was clipped by 2 bases and J by 4 bases, with 10 bases between them. The germline V gene encodes CDR1 MNHEY and CDR2 SVGAGI. The CDR3 runs to 14 residues. The CDR3 coding sequence is TGTGCCAGCAGTTACCACAACGGGGCAGATACGCAGTATTTT. This translates into CASSYHNGADTQYF.

The genes are TRBV19 and TRBJ1-2; the match to TRBD1 covers 7 bases. The CDR3 is made up of 12 amino acids. Germline V gene data show CDR1 as LNHDA and CDR2 as SQIVND (reference sequence). V dropped 8 bases and J dropped 8; count of bases not matched to a gene: 8. The CDR3 DNA follows: TGTGCCAGTTTCCGGACAGGTATCGGCTACACCTTC. The encoded protein is CASFRTGIGYTF.

The J gene is TRBJ1-3, the V gene TRBV5-1; D may be TRBD1 (6 bases). Deletions cut 2 bases from V and 4 bases from J, with 7 bases between. Germline V gene sequence: CDR1 SGHRS, CDR2 YFSETQ. The CDR3 extends over 13 amino acids. The DNA for the CDR3 is TGCGCCAGCAGCTTTACAGGGGGAAACACCATATATTTT. This sequence encodes CASSFTGGNTIYF.

There are a few counts of this clone. The same CDR3 arises from other DNA sequences in this sample as well. The rearrangement links TRBV20-1 to TRBJ1-1, with D perhaps TRBD1 (5 bases). Trimming cost V 3 bases and J 5 bases, with 7 bases left between them. Germline assignment: CDR1 DFQATT and CDR2 SNEGSKA (reference sequence). The CDR3 covers 11 residues. CDR3 sequence: CSARGGTEAFF. The CDR3 DNA is TGCAGTGCTAGGGGGGGGACTGAAGCTTTCTTT.

The chain combines TRBV4-1 with TRBJ1-1, with no clear D. The CDR3 sequence is 15 residues long. In germline, CDR1 is MGHRA, CDR2 YSYEKL. V gave up 1 base and J gave up 7 bases, with 16 bases separating them. CDR3 in DNA: TGCGCCAGCAGCCAAGTCGTTTCGGTTACTAATGAAGCTTTCTTT. The encoded protein is CASSQVVSVTNEAFF.

For this clone: The germline gene is not matched at one end of the junction; a read error may be the cause. V and J are TRBV6-4 and TRBJ2-1, with 10 bases identical to TRBD2. The germline gives CDR1 MRHNA, CDR2 SNTAGT. The CDR3 consists of 15 residues. The CDR3 DNA sequence: TGTGCCAGCAGCTTGACTAGCGGGTCCTCCAATGAGCAGTTCTTC. Translation: CASSLTSGSSNEQFF.

This clone was counted once. The V and J genes are TRBV30 and TRBJ1-4; D is perhaps TRBD1 (5 bases). With 4 bases removed from V and 8 bases from J, the gap between germline ends came to 23 bases. Germline CDR1 GTSNPN, CDR2 SVGIG (reference sequence). This CDR3 is built from 16 residues. DNA for the CDR3: TGTGCCTGGACCTCCCCCTACCTCAGGGAAGAAGAAAAACTGTTTTTT. Amino acids: CAWTSPYLREEEKLFF.

The V call is TRBV27, the J call TRBJ2-5, with a weak D call TRBD2 (6 bases). Trimming removed 11 bases from V and 5 bases from J, with 12 bases in between. Germline V gene data show CDR1 as MNHEY and CDR2 as SMNVEV (reference sequence). The CDR3 loop spans 11 amino acids. The CDR3 spells CAGSGAETQYF. The CDR3 coding sequence is TGTGCCGGTTCGGGAGCGGAGACCCAGTACTTC.

The V call is TRBV10-3, the J call TRBJ1-1; D is undetermined. The CDR3 totals 13 residues. The germline V and J ends were trimmed by 6 bases and 1 base, with 9 bases remaining between them. The germline gives CDR1 ENHRY, CDR2 SYGVKD. Here the CDR3 DNA reads TGTGCCATCAGAATCGGGTCGAACACTGAAGCTTTCTTT. Encoded protein: CAIRIGSNTEAFF.

The chain couples TRBV20-1 to TRBJ1-1; 9 positions match TRBD1. This CDR3 spans 11 amino acids. Germline V gives CDR1 DFQATT, CDR2 SNEGSKA (reference sequence). CDR3 region: CQTGGDTEAFF. CDR3 nucleotide sequence: TGCCAGACAGGGGGGGACACTGAAGCTTTCTTT.

The chain employs TRBV4-1 and TRBJ2-1, with 9 bases aligning to TRBD1. Germline V gene sequence: CDR1 MGHRA, CDR2 YSYEKL. The CDR3 has 17 amino acids. The trim removed 4 bases at V and 3 bases at J, leaving 10 bases unmatched. The CDR3, as DNA: TGCGCCAGCAGCCCCACGGAGGGGACAGGGATCTACAATGAGCAGTTCTTC. This codes for CASSPTEGTGIYNEQFF.

The rearrangement joins TRBV19 to TRBJ2-1; D is perhaps TRBD2 (7 bases). V was trimmed by 4 bases and J by 8 bases, leaving 15 bases between them. CDR3 length: 14 amino acids. Germline loops: CDR1 LNHDA, CDR2 SQIVND (reference sequence). CDR3 sequence: CASSKWGGRDEQFF. The CDR3 bases are TGTGCCAGTAGTAAGTGGGGGGGCAGGGATGAGCAGTTCTTC.